Presented here are 14 T cell receptor beta chains from one specimen sequenced in a study of CD8 T cells in Susac syndrome. When the RNA was reverse transcribed, random hexamers were used with an input of roughly 0.45 to 1 ug. TCRdb reprocessed the immunoSEQ multiplex PCR reads via MiXCR and lists one record per CDR3 protein. The sample shows 200,000 to 300,000 distinct CDR3 sequences, 90% to 96% of them seen only once. The sample taken for sequencing was CD4+ T cells from PBMCs. These receptors were collected from a human donor with Susac syndrome.

The chain combines TRBV6-5 with TRBJ1-2, with D possibly TRBD1 on 5 matching bases. Trimming shortened V by 0 bases and J by 4 bases, and 12 bases separated the two germline ends. Germline-derived CDR1 and CDR2 are MNHEY and SVGAGI. The CDR3 extends over 15 amino acids. This CDR3 is CASSYSPRGVYGYTF. The DNA for the CDR3 is TGTGCCAGCAGTTACTCACCACGAGGGGTCTATGGCTACACCTTC.

The genes are TRBV30 and TRBJ2-7; D perhaps matches TRBD2 (6 bases). Germline V gene lookup returns CDR1 GTSNPN and CDR2 SVGIG (reference sequence). The CDR3 is 14 amino acids. Trimming took 1 base from V and 4 from J, leaving 14 bases between them. Written as DNA, the CDR3 is TGTGCCTGGAGTGAGGGCGGGAAGGTATACGAGCAGTACTTC. It encodes CAWSEGGKVYEQYF.

The genes are TRBV20-1 and TRBJ2-7, with D uncertain. This CDR3 region has 15 residues. Looked up from germline, CDR1 is DFQATT and CDR2 is SNEGSKA (reference sequence). Trimming removed 0 bases from V and 4 bases from J, with 16 bases in between. For the CDR3, the DNA is TGCAGTGCTAGAGACCTAAGACGGGTTCTGTACGAGCAGTACTTC. Its translation: CSARDLRRVLYEQYF.

The V gene is TRBV6-5, the J gene TRBJ1-3; D is unresolved. The CDR3 has 14 residues. CDR1 is MNHEY, CDR2 SVGAGI, per germline. Trimming shortened V by 3 bases and J by 4 bases, and 10 bases separated the two germline ends. The chain's CDR3 is CASSYGGEGNTIYF. The CDR3 region has the DNA TGTGCCAGCAGTTATGGCGGGGAGGGAAACACCATATATTTT.

The genes are TRBV10-3 and TRBJ1-5; D is uncertain. This CDR3 comprises 15 residues. The V end was cut by 8 bases, the J end by 0 bases, with 14 bases between. Germline CDR1 ENHRY, CDR2 SYGVKD. CDR3 DNA: TGTGCCATCGGCTCGGAGGCCTATAGCAATCAGCCCCAGCATTTT. The encoded protein is CAIGSEAYSNQPQHF.

CDR3 amino acids: CASSQEVAGRETQYF. The CDR3 nucleotides read TGCGCCAGCAGCCAAGAAGTAGCGGGGAGAGAGACCCAGTACTTC. The J gene is TRBJ2-5, the V gene TRBV4-1; 8 nucleotides match TRBD2. Germline assignment: CDR1 MGHRA and CDR2 YSYEKL. The CDR3 covers 15 residues. J gave up 4 bases and V 0 bases, and 4 bases lay outside the gene matches.

This clonotype was picked up one time. The rearrangement joins TRBV9 to TRBJ2-7, with 7 bases lining up with TRBD2. The germline gives CDR1 SGDLS, CDR2 YYNGEE. The J segment lost 1 base and the V segment lost 3 bases, leaving 4 bases of the junction unmatched. The length of the CDR3 is 14 residues. Here the CDR3 reads CASSAGTISYEQYF. Written as DNA, the CDR3 is TGTGCCAGCAGCGCCGGGACTATATCCTACGAGCAGTACTTC.

The V gene is TRBV4-2, the J gene TRBJ2-1; possible D gene TRBD2, 6 bases. The length of the CDR3 is 17 residues. CDR1 LGHNA and CDR2 YNFKEQ come from the germline V gene. The ends were cut back, 0 bases at V and 7 bases at J, with 19 bases in the middle. CDR3 residues: CASSQDRERARWNEQFF. The CDR3 DNA is TGTGCCAGCAGCCAAGACCGCGAGCGGGCTCGATGGAATGAGCAGTTCTTC.

This chain uses TRBV19 with TRBJ2-7; possibly TRBD2 for D (6 bases). CDR1 and CDR2 from the germline V gene are LNHDA and SQIVND (reference sequence). With 4 bases removed from V and 3 bases from J, the gap between germline ends came to 16 bases. The CDR3 runs to 15 residues. DNA of the CDR3: TGTGCCAGTAGTACCAATAGCGGTCGGGGCTACGAGCAGTACTTC. Translated: CASSTNSGRGYEQYF.

The chain joins TRBV27 to TRBJ1-1; 9 nucleotides agree with TRBD1. The V and J ends lost 4 bases and 11 bases, in that order; junction bases with no gene match: 11. CDR1 and CDR2 from the germline V gene are MNHEY and SMNVEV (reference sequence). There are 14 residues in the CDR3. The DNA for the CDR3 is TGTGCCAGCAGTTCAGGGAACAGGGGGCTGGTTGCTTTCTTT. Amino acids: CASSSGNRGLVAFF.

DNA of the CDR3: TGCAGCGCCAGCATACGGGCAACTAATGAAAAACTGTTTTTT. Translated, it gives CSASIRATNEKLFF. This chain connects TRBV29-1 to TRBJ1-4; D gene ambiguous. CDR1 is SQVTM and CDR2 is ANQGSEA in the germline V gene. Trimming took off 7 bases at V and 0 bases at J, with 12 bases between the two ends. The CDR3 sequence is 14 residues long.

V is TRBV29-1 and J is TRBJ1-1; perhaps TRBD1 as D (5 bases). CDR1 is SQVTM, CDR2 ANQGSEA, per germline. The V end lost 4 bases, the J end lost 1 base, and 10 bases lay between the germline ends. The CDR3 spans 13 residues. CDR3 sequence (DNA): TGCAGCGTTGGGGGCAGCAGGAACACTGAAGCTTTCTTT. Protein sequence: CSVGGSRNTEAFF.

The V and J genes are TRBV20-1 and TRBJ1-2; D unclear. V was cut by 3 bases and J by 8 bases, with 13 bases left in between. The V gene's germline CDR1 is DFQATT and CDR2 SNEGSKA (reference sequence). This CDR3 is 12 amino acids long. CDR3 loop: CSARNLHGGYTF. Here the CDR3 DNA reads TGCAGTGCTAGGAACCTCCACGGGGGCTACACCTTC.

The chain recombines TRBV28 with TRBJ2-3, with 9 bases that match TRBD2. V was clipped by 6 bases and J by 2 bases; unmatched bases: 6. This CDR3 is 15 amino acids long. CDR1 is MDHEN, CDR2 SYDVKM, per germline. CDR3 amino acids: CASRYSGGPTDTQYF. For the CDR3, the DNA is TGTGCCAGCAGATATAGCGGGGGACCCACAGATACGCAGTATTTT.